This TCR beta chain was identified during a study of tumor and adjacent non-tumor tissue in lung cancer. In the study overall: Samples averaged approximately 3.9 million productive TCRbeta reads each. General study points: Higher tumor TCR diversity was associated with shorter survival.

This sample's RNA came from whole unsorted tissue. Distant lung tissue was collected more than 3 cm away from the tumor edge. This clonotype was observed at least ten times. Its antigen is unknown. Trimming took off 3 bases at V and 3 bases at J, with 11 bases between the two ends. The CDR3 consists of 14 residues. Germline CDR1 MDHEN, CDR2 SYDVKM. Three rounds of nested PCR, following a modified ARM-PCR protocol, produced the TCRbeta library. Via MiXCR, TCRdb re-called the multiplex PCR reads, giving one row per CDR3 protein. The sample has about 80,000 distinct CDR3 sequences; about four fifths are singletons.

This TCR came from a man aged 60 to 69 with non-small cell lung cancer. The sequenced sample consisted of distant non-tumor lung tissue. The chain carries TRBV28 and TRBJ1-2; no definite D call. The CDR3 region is CASSFHQIYYGYTF. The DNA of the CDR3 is TGTGCCAGCAGTTTTCACCAGATCTACTATGGCTACACCTTC.